This T cell receptor (beta chain) comes out of a study of technical replicates of blood from four donors. This CDR3 comprises 18 residues. V lost 8 bases to trimming and J lost 3 bases; unmatched junction nucleotides: 14. The germline V gene has CDR1 SNHLY and CDR2 FYNNEI. The protocol was immunoSEQ multiplex PCR, while the TCRdb copy is restricted to in-frame clones and leaves out a portion. Among approximately 79,000 clones listed, about 96% were seen once. Specimen: T cells isolated from PBMCs. V gene TRBV2 combines with J gene TRBJ2-7, with 15 bases that match TRBD2. The receptor's source is a human donor in good health. Here the CDR3 DNA reads TGTGCCAGCCGATCCCCAGGACTAGCGGGAGGGGTTAACTACGAGCAGTACTTC. This gives the protein CASRSPGLAGGVNYEQYF.